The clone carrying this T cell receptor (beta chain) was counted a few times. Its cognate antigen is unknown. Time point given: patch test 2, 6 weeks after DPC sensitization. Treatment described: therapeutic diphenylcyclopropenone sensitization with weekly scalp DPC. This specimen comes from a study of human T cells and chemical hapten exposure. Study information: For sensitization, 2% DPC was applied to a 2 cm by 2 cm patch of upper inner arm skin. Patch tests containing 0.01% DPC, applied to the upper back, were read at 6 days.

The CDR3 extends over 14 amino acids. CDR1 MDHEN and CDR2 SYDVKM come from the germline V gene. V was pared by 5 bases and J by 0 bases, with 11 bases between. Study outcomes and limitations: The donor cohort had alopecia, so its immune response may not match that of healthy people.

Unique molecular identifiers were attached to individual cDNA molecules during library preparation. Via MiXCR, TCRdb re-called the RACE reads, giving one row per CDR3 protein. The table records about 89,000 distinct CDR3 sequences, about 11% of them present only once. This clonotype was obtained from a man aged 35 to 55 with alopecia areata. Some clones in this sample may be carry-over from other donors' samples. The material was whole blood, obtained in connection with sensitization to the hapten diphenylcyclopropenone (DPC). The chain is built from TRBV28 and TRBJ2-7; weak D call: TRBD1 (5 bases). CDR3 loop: CASSLPGSSYEQYF. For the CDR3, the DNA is TGTGCCAGCAGTCTCCCAGGGTCCTCCTACGAGCAGTACTTC.